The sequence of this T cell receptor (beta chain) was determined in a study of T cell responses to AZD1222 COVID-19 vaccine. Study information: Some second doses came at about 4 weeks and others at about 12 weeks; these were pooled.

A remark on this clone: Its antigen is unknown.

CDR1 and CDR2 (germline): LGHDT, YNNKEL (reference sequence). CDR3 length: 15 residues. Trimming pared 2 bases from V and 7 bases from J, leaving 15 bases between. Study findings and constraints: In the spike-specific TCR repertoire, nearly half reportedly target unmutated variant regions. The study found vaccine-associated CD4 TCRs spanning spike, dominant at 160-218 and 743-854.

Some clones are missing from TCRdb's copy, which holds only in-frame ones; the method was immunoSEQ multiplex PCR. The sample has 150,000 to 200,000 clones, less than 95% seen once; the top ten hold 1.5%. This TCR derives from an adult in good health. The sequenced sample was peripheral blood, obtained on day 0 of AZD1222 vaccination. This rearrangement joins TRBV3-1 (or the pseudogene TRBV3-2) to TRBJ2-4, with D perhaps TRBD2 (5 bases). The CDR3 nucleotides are TGTGCCAGCAGCCAACGGGATTTCTCGCGTAACATTCAGTACTTC. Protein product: CASSQRDFSRNIQYF.